This TCR beta chain is from a study of T cell responses to AZD1222 COVID-19 vaccine. Broader study findings: It should be noted that donors were predominantly white British and more often female, and clonal diversity was possibly underestimated.

Here immunoSEQ multiplex PCR was the method, and the copy in TCRdb shows in-frame clones only, minus some. The table has some 110,000 clones, approximately 90% seen once. The CDR3 is made up of 18 amino acids. Germline CDR1 is KGHSH and CDR2 is LQKENI. After removal of 0 bases from V and 0 bases from J, the junction contained 6 bases not matched to a gene. About this clone: Its cognate antigen is unknown.

This material consisted of peripheral blood, taken 28 days after the second AZD1222 dose. The rearrangement links TRBV18 to TRBJ2-1, with TRBD1 matching 9 bases. The origin of this receptor is an adult who received the AZD1222 COVID-19 vaccine. CDR3 amino acids: CASSPPMGTGLSYNEQFF. CDR3 nucleotide sequence: TGTGCCAGCTCACCACCAATGGGGACAGGGCTCTCCTACAATGAGCAGTTCTTC.